This TCR beta chain was identified in a study of a mutant IDH1 vaccine in newly diagnosed glioma. Only in-frame clones appear in the TCRdb table, and some are missing; sequencing was by immunoSEQ multiplex PCR. The top ten clones hold roughly 9.6% of a sample with around 34,000 clones, approximately 53% of them seen once. Time point meaning: week 5, during vaccination. In every dose of vaccine, 300 ug of mutant IDH1 20-mer peptide was given alongside topical imiquimod. With regard to this clone: The target antigen is unknown.

There are 13 residues in the CDR3. With 8 bases clipped from V and 4 bases from J, the junction kept 4 bases outside the gene matches. The germline V gene has CDR1 SNHLY and CDR2 FYNNEI. The source of this sequence is a woman aged 18-29 years with glioma. The chain links TRBV2 to TRBJ1-5, with 8 bases identical to TRBD1. The specimen comprised PBMCs, sampled from a glioma patient whose treatment included an IDH1 peptide vaccine. CDR3 region: CASDRTGNQPQHF. Written as DNA, the CDR3 is TGTGCCAGCGACAGGACAGGGAATCAGCCCCAGCATTTT. Full variable domain (outside the CDR3, taken from reference TRBV2 and TRBJ1-5): EPEVTQTPSHQVTQMGQEVILRCVPISNHLYFYWYRQILGQKVEFLVSFYNNEISEKSEIFDDQFSVERPDGSNFTLKIRSTKLEDSAMYFCASDRTGNQPQHFGDGTRLSIL.